This entry lists 2 T cell receptor beta chains sequenced from one sample in a study of cytomegalovirus exposure and HLA in healthy donors. The PCR had 60 Vbeta and 13 Jbeta primers. Method: immunoSEQ multiplex PCR; TCRdb's copy keeps in-frame clones and lacks some. The table has approximately 220,000 clones, roughly 87% seen once; the top ten hold around 6%. Material for sequencing was PBMCs. The receptors shown here come from a man in his forties or fifties in good health and CMV-seropositive.

The CDR3 nucleotides read TGTGCCAGCAGCCGGGACAGGGGCAATCAGCCCCAGCATTTT. This codes for CASSRDRGNQPQHF. V and J are TRBV7-2 and TRBJ1-5; 9 bases fit TRBD1. The CDR3 has 14 residues. CDR1 is SGHTA and CDR2 is FQGNSA in the germline V gene. The V gene end was trimmed by 5 bases and the J gene end by 2 bases; junction bases not matched to a gene: 1.

The chain couples TRBV7-8 to TRBJ1-5, with D unresolved. Germline loops: CDR1 SGHVS, CDR2 FQNEAQ. This CDR3 is built from 12 residues. Between the trimmed V and J ends, which lost 2 bases and 5 bases, there was a span of 4 bases. DNA of the CDR3: TGTGCCAGCAGCTTATATGATCAGCCCCAGCATTTT. Residues: CASSLYDQPQHF.